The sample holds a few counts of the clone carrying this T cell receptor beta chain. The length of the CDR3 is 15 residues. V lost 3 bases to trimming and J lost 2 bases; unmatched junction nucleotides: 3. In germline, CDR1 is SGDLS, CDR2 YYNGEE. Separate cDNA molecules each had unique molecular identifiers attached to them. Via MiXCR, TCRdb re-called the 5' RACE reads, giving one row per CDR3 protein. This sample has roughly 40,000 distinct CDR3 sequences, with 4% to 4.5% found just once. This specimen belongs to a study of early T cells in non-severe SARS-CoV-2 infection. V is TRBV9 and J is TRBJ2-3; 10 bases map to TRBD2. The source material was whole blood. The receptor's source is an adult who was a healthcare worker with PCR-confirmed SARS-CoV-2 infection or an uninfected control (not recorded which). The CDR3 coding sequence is TGTGCCAGCAGCGCTGGACTAGCGGACACAGATACGCAGTATTTT. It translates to CASSAGLADTDTQYF.